This entry is about one T cell receptor (beta chain). The antigen remains unidentified. V dropped 1 base and J dropped 10; count of bases not matched to a gene: 9. Germline V gives CDR1 SEHNR, CDR2 FQNEAQ (reference sequence). The CDR3 consists of 15 residues. Healthy donors of bone marrow made up the group. These data are taken from a study of cytomegalovirus exposure and HLA in healthy donors. General study results and limits: Productive status was seen about 87% or about 30% of the time for most TCR beta V segments in an earlier analysis.

Use of 60 Vbeta and 13 Jbeta primers characterized the PCR. In the study's own analysis: A follow-up analysis tallied about 88 million unique TCR beta chains, roughly 11 million shared. Assay: immunoSEQ multiplex PCR; the TCRdb copy retains only in-frame clones and omits some. V, J and clone size reflect that table, while D and trimming were determined from the DNA. This sample yields approximately 110,000 clones, of which less than 80% are seen a single time; over 3.5% belongs to the top ten. The V gene is TRBV7-9, the J gene TRBJ2-1, with 8 positions matching TRBD2. The sequence derives from a young man in good health and CMV-seropositive. Specimen: PBMCs. CDR3 sequence: CASSLVVGGAGEQFF. CDR3 bases: TGTGCCAGCAGCTTAGTGGTCGGGGGGGCCGGAGAGCAGTTCTTC.